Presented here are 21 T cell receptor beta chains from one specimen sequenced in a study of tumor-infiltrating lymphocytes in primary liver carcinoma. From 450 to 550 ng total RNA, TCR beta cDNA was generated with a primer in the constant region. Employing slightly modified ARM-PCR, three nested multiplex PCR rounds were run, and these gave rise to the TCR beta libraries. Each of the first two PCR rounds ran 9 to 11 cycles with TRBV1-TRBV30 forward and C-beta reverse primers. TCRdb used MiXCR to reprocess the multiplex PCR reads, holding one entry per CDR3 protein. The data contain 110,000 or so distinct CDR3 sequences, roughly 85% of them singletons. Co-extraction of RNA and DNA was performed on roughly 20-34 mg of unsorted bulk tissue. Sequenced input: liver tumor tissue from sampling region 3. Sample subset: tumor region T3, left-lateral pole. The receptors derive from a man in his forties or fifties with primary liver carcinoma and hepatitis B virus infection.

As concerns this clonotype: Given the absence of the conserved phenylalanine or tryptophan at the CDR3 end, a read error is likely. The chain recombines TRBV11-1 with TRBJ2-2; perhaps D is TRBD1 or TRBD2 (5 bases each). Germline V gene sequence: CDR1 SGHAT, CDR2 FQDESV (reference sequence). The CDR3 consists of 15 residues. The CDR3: CASSYTGPFPGVLFS. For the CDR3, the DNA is TGTGCCAGCAGCTATACAGGACCTTTCCCCGGGGTGCTGTTTTCC.

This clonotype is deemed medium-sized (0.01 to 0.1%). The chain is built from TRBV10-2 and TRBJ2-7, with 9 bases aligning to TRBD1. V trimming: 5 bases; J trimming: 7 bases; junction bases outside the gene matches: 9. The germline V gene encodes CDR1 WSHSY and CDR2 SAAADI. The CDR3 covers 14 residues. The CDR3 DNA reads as TGCGCCAGCAGTCCCACAGGGGGCCGGGAAGAGCAGTACTTC. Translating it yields CASSPTGGREEQYF.

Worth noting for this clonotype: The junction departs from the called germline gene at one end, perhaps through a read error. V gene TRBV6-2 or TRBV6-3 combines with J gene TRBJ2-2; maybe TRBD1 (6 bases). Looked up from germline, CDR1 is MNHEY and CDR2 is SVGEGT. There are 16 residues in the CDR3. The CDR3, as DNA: TGTGCCAGCAGCCGAGCCGGGACACATTTCACCTGGGAGTTGTTTTTT. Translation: CASSRAGTHFTWELFF.

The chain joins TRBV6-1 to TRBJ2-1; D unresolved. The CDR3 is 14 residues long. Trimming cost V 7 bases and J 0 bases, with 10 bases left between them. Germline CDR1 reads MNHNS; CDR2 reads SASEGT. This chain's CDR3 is CASMEIPSYNEQFF. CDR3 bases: TGTGCCAGCATGGAGATTCCCTCCTACAATGAGCAGTTCTTC.

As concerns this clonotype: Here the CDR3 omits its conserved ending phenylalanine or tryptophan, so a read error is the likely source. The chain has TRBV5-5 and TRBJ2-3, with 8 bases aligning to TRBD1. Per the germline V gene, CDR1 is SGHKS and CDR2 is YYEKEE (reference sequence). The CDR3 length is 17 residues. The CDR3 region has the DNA TGTGCCAGTAGCTTGCTTCAGGGGGCGGTACGCACAGATACGCAGTATTAT. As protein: CASSLLQGAVRTDTQYY.

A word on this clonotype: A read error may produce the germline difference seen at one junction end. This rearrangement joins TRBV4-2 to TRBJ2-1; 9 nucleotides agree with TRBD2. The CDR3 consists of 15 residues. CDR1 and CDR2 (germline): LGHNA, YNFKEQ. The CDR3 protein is CASSQSSGEIDEQFF. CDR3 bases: TGTGCTAGCAGCCAATCTAGCGGGGAGATCGATGAGCAATTCTTC.

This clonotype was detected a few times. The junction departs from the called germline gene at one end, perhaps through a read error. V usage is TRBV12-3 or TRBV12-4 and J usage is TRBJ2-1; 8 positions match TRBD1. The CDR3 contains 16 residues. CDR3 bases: TGTGCTAGCAGTCCACCCGGGACAGGCCCTTACAATGAGCAGTCCTTC. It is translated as CASSPPGTGPYNEQSF.

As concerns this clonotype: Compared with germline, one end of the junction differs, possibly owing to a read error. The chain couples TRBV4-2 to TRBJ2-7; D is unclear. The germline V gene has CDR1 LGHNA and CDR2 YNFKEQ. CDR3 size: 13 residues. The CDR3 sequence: CANSQARYYEQYF. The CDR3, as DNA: TGTGCCAACAGCCAAGCCAGGTACTACGAGCAGTACTTC.

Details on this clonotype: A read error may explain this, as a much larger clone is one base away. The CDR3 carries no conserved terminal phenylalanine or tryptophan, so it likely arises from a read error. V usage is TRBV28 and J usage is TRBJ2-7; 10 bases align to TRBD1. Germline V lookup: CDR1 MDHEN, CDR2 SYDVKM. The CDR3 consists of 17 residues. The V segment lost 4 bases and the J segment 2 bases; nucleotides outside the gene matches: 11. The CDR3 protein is CASSYYYRDRGTYEQYL. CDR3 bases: TGTGCCAGCAGTTACTATTACCGGGACAGGGGCACCTACGAGCAGTACCTC.

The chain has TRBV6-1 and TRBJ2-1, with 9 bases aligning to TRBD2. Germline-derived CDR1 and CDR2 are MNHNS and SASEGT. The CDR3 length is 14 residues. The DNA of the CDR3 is TGTGTCAGTAGAGGTAATAGCGGGAGAAATGAGCAGTTCTTC. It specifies CVSRGNSGRNEQFF.

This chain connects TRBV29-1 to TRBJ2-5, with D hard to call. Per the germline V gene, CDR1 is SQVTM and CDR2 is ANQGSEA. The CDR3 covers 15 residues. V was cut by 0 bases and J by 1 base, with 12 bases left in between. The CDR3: CSVEEPGHSQETQYF. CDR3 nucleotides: TGCAGCGTTGAAGAACCTGGGCACTCCCAAGAGACCCAGTACTTC. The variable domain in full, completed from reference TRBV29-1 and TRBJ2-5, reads SAVISQKPSRDICQRGTSLTIQCQVDSQVTMMFWYRQQPGQSLTLIATANQGSEATYESGFVIDKFPISRPNLTFSTLTVSNMSPEDSSIYLCSVEEPGHSQETQYFGPGTRLLVL.

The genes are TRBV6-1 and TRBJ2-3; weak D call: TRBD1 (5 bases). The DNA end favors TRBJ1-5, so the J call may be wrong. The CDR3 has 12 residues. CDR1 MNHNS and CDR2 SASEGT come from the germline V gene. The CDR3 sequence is CASTGGARTQHF. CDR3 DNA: TGTGCCAGCACCGGGGGAGCCCGTACGCAGCATTTT.

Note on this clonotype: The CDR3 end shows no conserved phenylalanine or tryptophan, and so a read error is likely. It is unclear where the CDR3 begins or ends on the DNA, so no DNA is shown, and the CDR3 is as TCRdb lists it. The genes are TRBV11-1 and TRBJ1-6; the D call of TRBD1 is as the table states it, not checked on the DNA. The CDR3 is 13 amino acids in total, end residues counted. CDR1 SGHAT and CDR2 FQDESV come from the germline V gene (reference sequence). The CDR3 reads CASSRTLVSTLQS.

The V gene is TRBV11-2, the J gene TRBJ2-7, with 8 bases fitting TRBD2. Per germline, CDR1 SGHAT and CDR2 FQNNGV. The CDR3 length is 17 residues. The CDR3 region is CVNSLITSTSAPYEQYF. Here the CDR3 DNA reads TGTGTCAACAGCTTAATAACTTCGACTAGCGCACCCTACGAGCAGTACTTC.

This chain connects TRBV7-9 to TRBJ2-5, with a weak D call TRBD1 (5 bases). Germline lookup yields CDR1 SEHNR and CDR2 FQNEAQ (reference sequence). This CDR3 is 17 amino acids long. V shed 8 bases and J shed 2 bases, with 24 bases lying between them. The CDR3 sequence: CASCSRLRTGLQETQYF. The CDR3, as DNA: TGTGCCAGCTGCTCGCGCCTCCGAACAGGCCTACAAGAGACCCAGTACTTC.

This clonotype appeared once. The DNA for the CDR3 is TGCAGCGTCGCCACTGGGTGGGGGATGAGCACTGAAGCTTTCTTT. Its translation is CSVATGWGMSTEAFF. This sequence joins TRBV29-1 and TRBJ1-1, with a weak D call TRBD1 (5 bases). Germline V lookup: CDR1 SQVTM, CDR2 ANQGSEA. Trimming removed 6 bases from V and 4 bases from J, with 21 bases in between. The CDR3 extends over 15 amino acids.

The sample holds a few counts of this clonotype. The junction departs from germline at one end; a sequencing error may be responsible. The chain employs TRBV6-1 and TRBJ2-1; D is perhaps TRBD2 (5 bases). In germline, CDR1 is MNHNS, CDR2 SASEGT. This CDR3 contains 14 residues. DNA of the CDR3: TGTACCAGCATCCTCCTTATGGAAGGCGGGGAGCAGTTCTTC. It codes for CTSILLMEGGEQFF.

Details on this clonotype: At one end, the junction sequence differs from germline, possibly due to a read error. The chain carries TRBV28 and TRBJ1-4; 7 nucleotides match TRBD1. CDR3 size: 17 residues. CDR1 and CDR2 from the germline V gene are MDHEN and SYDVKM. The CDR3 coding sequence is TGTGTCAGCAGTTTTGGGGACAGATCTGCAACTAATGAAAAACTGTTTTTT. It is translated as CVSSFGDRSATNEKLFF.

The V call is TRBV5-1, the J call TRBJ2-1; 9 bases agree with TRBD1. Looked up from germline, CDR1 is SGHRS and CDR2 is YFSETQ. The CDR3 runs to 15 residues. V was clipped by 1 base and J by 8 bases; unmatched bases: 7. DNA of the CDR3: TGCGCCAGCAGCTTGAACTTACAGGGGGCCGATGAGCAGTTCTTC. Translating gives CASSLNLQGADEQFF. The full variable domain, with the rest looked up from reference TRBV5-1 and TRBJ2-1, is KAGVTQTPRYLIKTRGQQVTLSCSPISGHRSVSWYQQTPGQGLQFLFEYFSETQRNKGNFPGRFSGRQFSNSRSEMNVSTLELGDSALYLCASSLNLQGADEQFFGPGTRLTVL.

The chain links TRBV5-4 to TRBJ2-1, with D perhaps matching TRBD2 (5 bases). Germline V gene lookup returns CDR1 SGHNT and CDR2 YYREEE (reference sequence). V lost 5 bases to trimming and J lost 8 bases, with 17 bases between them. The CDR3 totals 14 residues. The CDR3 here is CASSLVKTNDEQFF. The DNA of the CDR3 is TGTGCCAGCAGTCTCGTCAAGACTAATGATGAGCAGTTCTTC.

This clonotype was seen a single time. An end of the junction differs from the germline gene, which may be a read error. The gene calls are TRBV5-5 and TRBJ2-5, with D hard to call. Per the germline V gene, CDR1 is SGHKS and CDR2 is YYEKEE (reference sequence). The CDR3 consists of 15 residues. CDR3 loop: CASSLESGSRETQYF. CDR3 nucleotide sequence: TGTGCTAGCAGCTTGGAATCAGGCTCTAGGGAGACCCAGTACTTC.